This is a list of T cell receptor beta chains from one sample in a study of blood T cell repertoires in COVID-19. The repertoire was sequenced with immunoSEQ multiplex PCR; TCRdb's copy has only in-frame clones and lacks some. The sample carries 380,000 or so clones, roughly 90% recorded once. Sequenced input: PBMCs or T cells enriched from blood (not recorded which). The receptors shown here come from a woman in her twenties or thirties with acute COVID-19. CDR3s include the opening cysteine and the closing phenylalanine or tryptophan. A D gene is named only where the DNA matches it firmly. Size is omitted from some rows. Given values are once, few, many or a class for expanded clones.

NA	TRBJ1-2	13	TRBV24-1	NA	CATSDTVNYGYTF	TGTGCCACCAGTGACACGGTTAACTATGGCTACACCTTC
NA	TRBJ2-1	15	TRBV7-2	NA	CASSLRAGSYNEQFF	TGTGCCAGCAGCTTACGGGCGGGCTCCTACAATGAGCAGTTCTTC
NA	TRBJ1-6	16	TRBV7-2	TRBD1	CASSLFGDRANSPLHF	TGTGCCAGCAGCTTATTTGGGGACAGGGCTAATTCACCCCTCCACTTT
NA	TRBJ1-4	14	TRBV4-1	NA	CASSRQGSSEKLFF	TGCGCCAGCAGCAGGCAGGGGTCCAGTGAAAAACTGTTTTTT
NA	TRBJ1-2	14	TRBV6-1	NA	CASSEGVAVDGYTF	TGTGCCAGCAGTGAAGGGGTTGCGGTGGATGGCTACACCTTC
NA	TRBJ2-5	14	TRBV2	TRBD1	CASSERQGGETQYF	TGTGCCAGCAGTGAAAGACAGGGCGGAGAGACCCAGTACTTC
NA	TRBJ1-4	15	TRBV25-1	NA	CASQAGGGVEEKLFF	TGTGCCAGCCAAGCAGGAGGAGGGGTTGAGGAAAAACTGTTTTTT
NA	TRBJ2-7	13	TRBV9	NA	CASSPGQSYEQYF	TGTGCCAGCAGCCCCGGACAGTCCTACGAGCAGTACTTC
NA	TRBJ1-2	17	TRBV7-9	TRBD1	CASSRKGVGQGPYGYTF	TGTGCCAGCAGCCGAAAGGGCGTTGGACAGGGTCCTTATGGCTACACCTTC
NA	TRBJ2-1	15	TRBV5-1	TRBD2	CASSLGAGEYNEQFF	TGCGCCAGCAGCTTGGGAGCGGGGGAATACAATGAGCAGTTCTTC
NA	TRBJ2-3	19	TRBV7-9	TRBD1	CASSKEDTGTGGWWDTQYF	TGTGCCAGCAGCAAAGAAGATACCGGGACAGGGGGTTGGTGGGATACGCAGTATTTT
NA	TRBJ1-6	13	TRBV12-3/TRBV12-4	NA	CASSLGTPSPLHF	TGTGCCAGCAGTTTGGGGACTCCATCACCCCTCCACTTT
NA	TRBJ1-5	14	TRBV19	NA	CASSMEGARQPQHF	TGTGCCAGTAGTATGGAAGGGGCCAGGCAGCCCCAGCATTTT
NA	TRBJ1-5	14	TRBV21-1	NA	CASSSRDRAQPQHF	TGTGCCAGCAGCTCCCGGGACAGGGCCCAGCCCCAGCATTTT
NA	TRBJ1-1	14	TRBV7-9	TRBD1	CASSSRGLGTEAFF	TGTGCCAGCAGCTCCAGGGGGCTCGGGACTGAAGCTTTCTTT
NA	TRBJ2-1	15	TRBV6-4	TRBD2	CASSKRGGDGNEQFF	TGTGCCAGCAGTAAGCGGGGGGGCGATGGCAATGAGCAGTTCTTC
NA	TRBJ1-2	14	TRBV6-6	NA	CASSSAKKGYGYTF	TGTGCCAGCAGTTCAGCCAAAAAGGGGTATGGCTACACCTTC
NA	TRBJ2-6	16	TRBV5-4	TRBD1	CASSIQGAAGANVLTF	TGTGCCAGCAGCATACAGGGGGCGGCTGGGGCCAACGTCCTGACTTTC
NA	TRBJ1-2	13	TRBV7-6	NA	CASSNDRRNGYTF	TGTGCCAGCAGCAATGACAGGCGGAATGGCTACACCTTC
NA	TRBJ2-7	14	TRBV6-1	NA	CASSEGGGIYEQYF	TGTGCCAGCAGTGAAGGAGGGGGAATCTACGAGCAGTACTTC
NA	TRBJ2-7	14	TRBV5-1	TRBD1	CASSWTGHPYEQYF	TGCGCCAGCAGCTGGACAGGGCACCCCTACGAGCAGTACTTC
NA	TRBJ2-2	17	TRBV9	TRBD2	CASSVGSRLAGVGELFF	TGTGCCAGCAGCGTAGGGAGCCGACTAGCGGGGGTTGGGGAGCTGTTTTTT
NA	TRBJ2-3	15	TRBV9	TRBD2	CARRRGGGASDTQYF	TGTGCCCGCAGACGGGGCGGGGGGGCTTCAGATACGCAGTATTTT
NA	TRBJ1-5	13	TRBV7-8	NA	CASSLITNQPQHF	TGTGCCAGCAGCTTAATCACAAATCAGCCCCAGCATTTT
NA	TRBJ2-2	17	TRBV9	TRBD2	CASSVGPGGRDTGELFF	TGTGCCAGCAGCGTAGGGCCGGGGGGGCGTGACACCGGGGAGCTGTTTTTT
NA	TRBJ2-3	16	TRBV5-1	TRBD1	CASSLKRGTGSDTQYF	TGCGCCAGCAGCTTGAAACGTGGGACAGGATCGGATACGCAGTATTTT
NA	TRBJ2-7	15	TRBV5-8	TRBD1	CASSLGGTARYEQYF	TGTGCCAGCAGCTTGGGAGGGACAGCTCGCTACGAGCAGTACTTC
NA	TRBJ2-2	14	TRBV19	TRBD2	CASTTSGGAGELFF	TGTGCCAGTACCACTAGCGGGGGGGCCGGGGAGCTGTTTTTT
NA	TRBJ1-2	13	TRBV27	NA	CASSRQGRGGYTF	TGTGCCAGCAGTCGCCAGGGGAGGGGTGGCTACACCTTC
NA	TRBJ1-5	14	TRBV7-8	NA	CASSFRGGNQPQHF	TGTGCCAGCAGCTTCCGGGGAGGTAATCAGCCCCAGCATTTT
NA	TRBJ2-7	15	TRBV5-1	TRBD1	CASRQETGVDYEQYF	TGCGCCAGCAGACAGGAAACAGGGGTGGACTACGAGCAGTACTTC
once	TRBJ1-2	21	TRBV19	NA	CASSIVAVASPRLPIVYGYTF	TGTGCCAGTAGTATCGTGGCAGTAGCGTCACCGCGCCTCCCGATAGTCTATGGCTACACCTTC
NA	TRBJ1-6	13	TRBV5-1	NA	CASSLERESPLHF	TGCGCCAGCAGCTTGGAGAGGGAATCACCCCTCCACTTT
NA	TRBJ2-3	15	TRBV2	NA	CASSKRGGSTDTQYF	TGTGCCAGCAGTAAGAGGGGGGGTAGCACAGATACGCAGTATTTT
NA	TRBJ1-2	13	TRBV25-1	NA	CASSESGEGGYTF	TGTGCCAGCAGTGAATCGGGGGAGGGAGGCTACACCTTC
NA	TRBJ1-2	15	TRBV5-1	NA	CASSLIAGAGLGYTF	TGCGCCAGCAGCTTAATTGCAGGGGCGGGCCTAGGCTACACCTTC